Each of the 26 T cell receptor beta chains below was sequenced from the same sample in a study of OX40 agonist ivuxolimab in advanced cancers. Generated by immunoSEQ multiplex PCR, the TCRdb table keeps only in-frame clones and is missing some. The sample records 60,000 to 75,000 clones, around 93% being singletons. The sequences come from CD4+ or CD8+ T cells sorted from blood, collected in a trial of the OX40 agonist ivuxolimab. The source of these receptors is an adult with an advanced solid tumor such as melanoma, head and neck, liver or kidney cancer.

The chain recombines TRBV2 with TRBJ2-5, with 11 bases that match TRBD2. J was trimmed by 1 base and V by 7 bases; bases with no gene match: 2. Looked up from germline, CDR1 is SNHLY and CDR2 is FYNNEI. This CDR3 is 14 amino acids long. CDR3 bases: TGTGCCAGCACCGGGACTAGCGGCCAAGAGACCCAGTACTTC. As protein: CASTGTSGQETQYF.

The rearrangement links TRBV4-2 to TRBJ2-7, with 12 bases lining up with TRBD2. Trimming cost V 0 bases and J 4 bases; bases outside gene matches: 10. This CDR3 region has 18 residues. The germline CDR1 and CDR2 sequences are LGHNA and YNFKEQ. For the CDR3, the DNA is TGTGCCAGCAGCCAAGATCTCGCGGCGACTAGCGGGGGATACGAGCAGTACTTC. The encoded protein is CASSQDLAATSGGYEQYF.

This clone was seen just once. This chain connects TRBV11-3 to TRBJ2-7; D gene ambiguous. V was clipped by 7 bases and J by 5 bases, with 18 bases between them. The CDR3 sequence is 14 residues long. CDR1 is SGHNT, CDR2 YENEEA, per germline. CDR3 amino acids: CASTPGLQAHEQYF. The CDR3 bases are TGTGCCAGCACCCCGGGTCTCCAAGCCCACGAGCAGTACTTC.

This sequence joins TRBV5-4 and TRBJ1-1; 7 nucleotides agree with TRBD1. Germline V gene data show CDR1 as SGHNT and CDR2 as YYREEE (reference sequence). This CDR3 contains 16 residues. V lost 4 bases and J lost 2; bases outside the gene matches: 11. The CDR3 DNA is TGTGCCAGCAGCAATCCGCAGGGGGTACAAAACACTGAAGCTTTCTTT. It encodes CASSNPQGVQNTEAFF.

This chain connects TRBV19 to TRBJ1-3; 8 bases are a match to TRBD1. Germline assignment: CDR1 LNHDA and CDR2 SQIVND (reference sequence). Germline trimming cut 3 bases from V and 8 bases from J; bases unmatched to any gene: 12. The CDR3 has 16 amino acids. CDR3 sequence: CASSIHQGAGRDTIYF. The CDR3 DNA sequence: TGTGCCAGTAGTATTCATCAGGGGGCCGGGAGAGACACCATATATTTT. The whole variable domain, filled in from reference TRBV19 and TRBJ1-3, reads DGGITQSPKYLFRKEGQNVTLSCEQNLNHDAMYWYRQDPGQGLRLIYYSQIVNDFQKGDIAEGYSVSREKKESFPLTVTSAQKNPTAFYLCASSIHQGAGRDTIYFGEGSWLTVV.

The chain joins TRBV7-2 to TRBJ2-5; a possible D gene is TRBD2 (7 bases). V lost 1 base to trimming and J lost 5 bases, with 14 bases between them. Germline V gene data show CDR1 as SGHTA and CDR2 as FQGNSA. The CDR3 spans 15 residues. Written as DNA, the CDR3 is TGTGCCAGCAGCTTAGAACGGGGGGCCCGGGAGACCCAGTACTTC. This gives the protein CASSLERGARETQYF. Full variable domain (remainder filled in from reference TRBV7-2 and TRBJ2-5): GAGVSQSPSNKVTEKGKDVELRCDPISGHTALYWYRQSLGQGLEFLIYFQGNSAPDKSGLPSDRFSAERTGGSVSTLTIQRTQQEDSAVYLCASSLERGARETQYFGPGTRLLVL.

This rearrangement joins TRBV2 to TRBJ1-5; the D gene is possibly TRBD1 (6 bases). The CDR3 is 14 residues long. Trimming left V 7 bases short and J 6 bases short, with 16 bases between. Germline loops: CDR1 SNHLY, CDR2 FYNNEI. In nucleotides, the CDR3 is TGTGCCAGCACCCGGGACAAACGGGGTCAGCCCCAGCATTTT. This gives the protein CASTRDKRGQPQHF.

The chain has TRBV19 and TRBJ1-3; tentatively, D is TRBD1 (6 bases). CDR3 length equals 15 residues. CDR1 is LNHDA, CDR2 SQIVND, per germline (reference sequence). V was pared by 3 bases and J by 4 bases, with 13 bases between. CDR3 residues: CASSIQGTGGNTIYF. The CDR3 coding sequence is TGTGCCAGTAGTATCCAAGGCACAGGGGGAAACACCATATATTTT.

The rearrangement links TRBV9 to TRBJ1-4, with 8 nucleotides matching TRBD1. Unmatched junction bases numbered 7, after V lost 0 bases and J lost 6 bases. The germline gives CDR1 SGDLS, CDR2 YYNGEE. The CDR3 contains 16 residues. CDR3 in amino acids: CASSVAPDRADEKLFF. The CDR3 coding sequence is TGTGCCAGCAGCGTAGCCCCGGACAGGGCGGATGAAAAACTGTTTTTT.

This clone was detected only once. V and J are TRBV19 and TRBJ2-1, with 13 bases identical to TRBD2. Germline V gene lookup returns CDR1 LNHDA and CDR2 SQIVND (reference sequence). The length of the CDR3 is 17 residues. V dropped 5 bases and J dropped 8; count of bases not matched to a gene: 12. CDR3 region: CASSLYKLAGGRDEQFF. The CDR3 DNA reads TGTGCCAGTAGTCTCTACAAACTAGCGGGAGGGCGCGATGAGCAGTTCTTC.

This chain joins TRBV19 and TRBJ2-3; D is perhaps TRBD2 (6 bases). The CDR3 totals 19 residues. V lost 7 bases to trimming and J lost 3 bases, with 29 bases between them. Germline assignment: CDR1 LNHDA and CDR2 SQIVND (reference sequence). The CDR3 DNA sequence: TGTGCCAGTAACTCCCCGGGGAGGTCTACGCCGGTTGGAACAGATACGCAGTATTTT. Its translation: CASNSPGRSTPVGTDTQYF. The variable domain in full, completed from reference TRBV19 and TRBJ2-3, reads DGGITQSPKYLFRKEGQNVTLSCEQNLNHDAMYWYRQDPGQGLRLIYYSQIVNDFQKGDIAEGYSVSREKKESFPLTVTSAQKNPTAFYLCASNSPGRSTPVGTDTQYFGPGTRLTVL.

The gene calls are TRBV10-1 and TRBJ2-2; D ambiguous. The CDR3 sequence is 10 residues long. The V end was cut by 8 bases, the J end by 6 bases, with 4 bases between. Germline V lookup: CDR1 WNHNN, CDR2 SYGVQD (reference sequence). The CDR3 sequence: CASGPGELFF. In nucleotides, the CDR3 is TGCGCCAGCGGCCCCGGGGAGCTGTTTTTT.

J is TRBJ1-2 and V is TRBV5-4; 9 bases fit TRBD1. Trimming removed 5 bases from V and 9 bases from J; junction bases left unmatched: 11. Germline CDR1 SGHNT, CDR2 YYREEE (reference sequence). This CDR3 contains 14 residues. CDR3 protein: CASRAGGDRASYTF. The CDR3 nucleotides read TGTGCCAGCAGGGCTGGCGGGGACAGGGCTAGCTACACCTTC.

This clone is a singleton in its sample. CDR3 amino acids: CASTKDRDYGYTF. In DNA, the CDR3 is TGTGCCAGCACCAAGGACAGAGACTATGGCTACACCTTC. The chain recombines TRBV27 with TRBJ1-2, with D perhaps matching TRBD1 (6 bases). Germline V CDR1 and CDR2: MNHEY, SMNVEV (reference sequence). This CDR3 is built from 13 residues. The V gene lost 7 bases and the J gene lost 3 bases, with 12 bases spanning the gap.

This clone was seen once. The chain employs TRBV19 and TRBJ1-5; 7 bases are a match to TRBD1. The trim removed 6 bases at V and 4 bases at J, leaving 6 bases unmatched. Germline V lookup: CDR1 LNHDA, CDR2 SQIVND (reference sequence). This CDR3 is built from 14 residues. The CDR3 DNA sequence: TGTGCCAGTAGGGAGAGGGGGCCAAATCAGCCCCAGCATTTT. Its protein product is CASRERGPNQPQHF.

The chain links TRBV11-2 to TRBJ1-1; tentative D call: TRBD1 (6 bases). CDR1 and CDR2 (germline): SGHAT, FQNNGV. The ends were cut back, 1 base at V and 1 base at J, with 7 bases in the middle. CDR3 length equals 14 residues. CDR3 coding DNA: TGTGCCAGCAGCTTAGGGACAGCGAACACTGAAGCTTTCTTT. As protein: CASSLGTANTEAFF.

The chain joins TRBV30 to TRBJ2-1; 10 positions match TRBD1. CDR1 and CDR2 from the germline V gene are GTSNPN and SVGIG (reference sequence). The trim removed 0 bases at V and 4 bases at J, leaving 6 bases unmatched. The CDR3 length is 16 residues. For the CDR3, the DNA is TGTGCCTGGAGTGTTCGAGGGACAGGGGTGTACAATGAGCAGTTCTTC. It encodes CAWSVRGTGVYNEQFF.

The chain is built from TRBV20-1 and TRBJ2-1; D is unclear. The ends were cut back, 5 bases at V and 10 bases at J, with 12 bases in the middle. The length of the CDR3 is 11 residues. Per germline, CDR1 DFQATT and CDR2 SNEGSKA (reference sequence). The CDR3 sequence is CSAPSNGEQFF. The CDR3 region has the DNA TGCAGTGCTCCCTCCAACGGGGAGCAGTTCTTC.

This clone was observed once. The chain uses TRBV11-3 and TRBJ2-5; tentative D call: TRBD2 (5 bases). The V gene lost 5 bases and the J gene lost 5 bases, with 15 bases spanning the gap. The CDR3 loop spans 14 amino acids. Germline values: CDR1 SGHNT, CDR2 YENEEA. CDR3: CASSPDGSGETQYF. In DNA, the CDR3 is TGTGCCAGCAGCCCAGACGGATCGGGGGAGACCCAGTACTTC.

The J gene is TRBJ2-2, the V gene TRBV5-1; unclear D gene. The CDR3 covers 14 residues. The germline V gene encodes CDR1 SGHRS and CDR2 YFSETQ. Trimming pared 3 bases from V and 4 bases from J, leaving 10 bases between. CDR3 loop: CASSSQSVTGELFF. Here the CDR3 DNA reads TGCGCCAGCAGCTCCCAAAGTGTCACCGGGGAGCTGTTTTTT.

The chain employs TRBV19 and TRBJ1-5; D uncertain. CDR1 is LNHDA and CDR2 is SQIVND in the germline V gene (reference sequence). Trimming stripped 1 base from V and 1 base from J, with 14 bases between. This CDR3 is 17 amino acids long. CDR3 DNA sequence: TGTGCCAGTAGTATAGGAGGAGCGGGGATAAGCAATCAGCCCCAGCATTTT. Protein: CASSIGGAGISNQPQHF.

The CDR3 sequence: CASSLSPGSTDTQYF. DNA for the CDR3: TGTGCCAGCAGCTTGAGCCCGGGCAGCACAGATACGCAGTATTTT. This chain links TRBV5-8 with TRBJ2-3; no reliable D call. V lost 1 base, J lost 0 bases, and 9 bases lay in between. Per germline, CDR1 SGHTS and CDR2 YDEGEE. This CDR3 region has 15 residues. The entire variable domain, with the rest obtained from reference TRBV5-8 and TRBJ2-3, is as follows: EAGVTQSPTHLIKTRGQQATLRCSPISGHTSVYWYQQALGLGLQFLLWYDEGEERNRGNFPPRFSGRQFPNYSSELNVNALELEDSALYLCASSLSPGSTDTQYFGPGTRLTVL.

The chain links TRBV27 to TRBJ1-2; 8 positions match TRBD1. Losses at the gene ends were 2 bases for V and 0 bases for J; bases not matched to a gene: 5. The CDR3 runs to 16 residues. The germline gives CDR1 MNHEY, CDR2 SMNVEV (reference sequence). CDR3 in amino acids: CASSLDYRGSNYGYTF. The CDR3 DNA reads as TGTGCCAGCAGTTTAGACTACAGGGGGTCTAACTATGGCTACACCTTC.

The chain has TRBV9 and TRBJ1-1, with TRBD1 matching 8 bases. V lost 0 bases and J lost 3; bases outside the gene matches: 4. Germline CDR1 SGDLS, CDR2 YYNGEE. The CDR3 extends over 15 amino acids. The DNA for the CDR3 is TGTGCCAGCAGCGTAGCGGCAGGGGGCGACACTGAAGCTTTCTTT. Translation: CASSVAAGGDTEAFF.

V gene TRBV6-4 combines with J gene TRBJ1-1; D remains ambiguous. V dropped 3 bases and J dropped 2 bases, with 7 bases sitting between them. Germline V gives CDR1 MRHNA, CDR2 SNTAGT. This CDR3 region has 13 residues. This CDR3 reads CASSEMDNTEAFF. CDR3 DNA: TGTGCCAGCAGTGAAATGGATAACACTGAAGCTTTCTTT.

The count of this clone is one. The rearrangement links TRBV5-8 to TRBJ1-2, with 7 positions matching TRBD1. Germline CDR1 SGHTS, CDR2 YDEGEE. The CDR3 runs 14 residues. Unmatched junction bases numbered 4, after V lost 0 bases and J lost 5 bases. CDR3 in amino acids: CASSLGQGPYGYTF. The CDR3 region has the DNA TGTGCCAGCAGCTTGGGACAGGGACCGTATGGCTACACCTTC.